This TCR beta chain is from a study of blood T cell repertoires in COVID-19. Libraries were prepared by immunoSEQ multiplex PCR; TCRdb keeps only in-frame clonotypes and omits some of them. The sample has over 300,000 clones; 85% to 90% are singletons. The receptor was derived from a young man with active or convalescent COVID-19. The specimen sequenced was peripheral blood.

The CDR3 loop is CASSRSADTEAFF. In DNA, the CDR3 is TGTGCCAGCTCACGATCCGCGGACACTGAAGCTTTCTTT. The chain recombines TRBV18 with TRBJ1-1; no reliable D call. Germline V gene data show CDR1 as KGHSH and CDR2 as LQKENI. V dropped 4 bases and J dropped 3 bases, with 9 bases sitting between them. This CDR3 is 13 amino acids long. The full variable domain, its missing parts supplied by reference TRBV18 and TRBJ1-1, is NAGVMQNPRHLVRRRGQEARLRCSPMKGHSHVYWYRQLPEEGLKFMVYLQKENIIDESGMPKERFSAEFPKEGPSILRIQQVVRGDSAAYFCASSRSADTEAFFGQGTRLTVV.